This T cell receptor (beta chain) stems from a study of blood T cell repertoires in COVID-19. Looking at the study overall: T cells, B-cell-depleted T cells, or PBMCs supplied cDNA or gDNA.

Per germline, CDR1 LNHDA and CDR2 SQIVND (reference sequence). The V and J ends lost 8 bases and 1 base, in that order; junction bases with no gene match: 4. The CDR3 sequence is 13 residues long. Repertoires were generated with immunoSEQ multiplex PCR, while TCRdb's copy carries only in-frame clones and drops some. The profile shows around 420,000 clones, 88% of them singletons. This clone has just one count. This specimen includes other DNA sequences encoding the same CDR3. The receptor was derived from a woman between 40 and 55 years old with acute COVID-19. Sequenced input: PBMCs or T cells enriched from blood (not recorded which). The chain joins TRBV19 to TRBJ1-1; TRBD1 matches 7 bases. CDR3 in DNA: TGTGCCAGTCGACGACAGGGGAACACTGAAGCTTTCTTT. As protein: CASRRQGNTEAFF. Complete variable domain (other parts from reference TRBV19 and TRBJ1-1): DGGITQSPKYLFRKEGQNVTLSCEQNLNHDAMYWYRQDPGQGLRLIYYSQIVNDFQKGDIAEGYSVSREKKESFPLTVTSAQKNPTAFYLCASRRQGNTEAFFGQGTRLTVV.